The rows below give T cell receptor beta chains drawn from one sample of a study of vaccination and CD4 T cells after COVID-19. TCRdb recomputed calls from the PCR reads with MiXCR, one row per CDR3 protein. The sample records 21,000 or so distinct CDR3 sequences, roughly 62% being singletons. Sequencing used CD4+ T cells from blood, obtained before SARS-CoV-2 vaccination. Source of these receptors: a human donor who had recovered from COVID-19. The CDR3 runs from the conserved cysteine through the conserved F or W. The D gene is left open where the match is weak. Size is omitted from some rows. Given values are once, few, many or a class for expanded clones.

j_call clone_size v_call d_call cdr3_nt cdr3_aa
TRBJ1-1 . TRBV14 . TGTGCCAGCAGCCCCCGTGGGGGTGGGGGTGACACTGAAGCTTTCTTT CASSPRGGGGDTEAFF
TRBJ2-6 . TRBV27 . TGTGCCAGCAGTTTATGGGGCTCTGGGGCCAACGTCCTGACTTTC CASSLWGSGANVLTF
TRBJ1-6 . TRBV27 . TGTGCCAGCAGACCCGATAATTCACCCCTCCACTTT CASRPDNSPLHF
TRBJ2-5 few TRBV7-2 TRBD1 TGTGCCAGCAGCGCCACAGGGGCTGGGACCCAGTACTTC CASSATGAGTQYF
TRBJ1-3 . TRBV7-9 . TGTGCCAGCAGCTTAGCGGGAAACACCATATATTTT CASSLAGNTIYF
TRBJ2-2 . TRBV20-1 TRBD2 TGCAGTGCTAGAGATCCTACTAGCGGGGCGAACACCGGGGAGCTGTTTTTT CSARDPTSGANTGELFF
TRBJ1-2 . TRBV20-1 . TGCAGTGCTAGAGAGGCGGGCAACTATGGCTACACCTTC CSAREAGNYGYTF
TRBJ1-2 . TRBV6-1 . TGTGCCAGCGGTGAAGTCGGTGCATCCGTTGGCTACACCTTC CASGEVGASVGYTF
TRBJ2-3 . TRBV5-4 TRBD2 TGTGCCAGCAGCAAAGGGACTAGCGGAAATACGCAGTATTTT CASSKGTSGNTQYF
TRBJ1-5 . TRBV7-3 . TGTGCCAGCAGCTTAACCCCGGGAAGCAATCAGCCCCAGCATTTT CASSLTPGSNQPQHF
TRBJ1-6 . TRBV2 TRBD1 TGTGCCAGCAGGGGACAGGATTCACCCCTCCACTTT CASRGQDSPLHF
TRBJ1-1 . TRBV6-5 . TGTGCCAGCAGTTACCTATACGGTCTTATGGGGAGGAACACTGAAGCTTTCTTT CASSYLYGLMGRNTEAFF
TRBJ2-7 . TRBV28 TRBD2 TGTGCCAGCAACCGGGGGGGGGCCCCCTCCTACGAGCAGTACTTC CASNRGGAPSYEQYF
TRBJ1-2 . TRBV19 . TGTGCCAGTAGTCCCCTCCGGCGGGACACCCACACCTTC CASSPLRRDTHTF
TRBJ2-1 once TRBV30 TRBD2 TGTGCCCGGGACGGTCCCGGCGGGAGAGCCTACAATGAGCAGTTCTTC CARDGPGGRAYNEQFF
TRBJ2-5 . TRBV14 TRBD2 TGTGCCAGCAGCCCCGGACTAGCGGGAGGAGTACGGGAGACCCAGTACTTC CASSPGLAGGVRETQYF
TRBJ1-1 once TRBV11-1 . TGTGCCAGCAGCTTACAGGGTGCGGGGAGGAACACTGAAGCTTTCTTT CASSLQGAGRNTEAFF
TRBJ2-6 . TRBV20-1 . TGCAGTGCTAGAGTCCCCAGCGCTGGGGCCAACGTCCTGACTTTC CSARVPSAGANVLTF
TRBJ2-5 few TRBV28 . TGTGCCAGCAGACGCCCCCCGGGACTCAGGCGGGAGACCCAGTACTTC CASRRPPGLRRETQYF
TRBJ2-5 . TRBV11-3 . TGTGCCAGCAGCCCAGGACTGATAGGTCCCCAAGAGACCCAGTACTTC CASSPGLIGPQETQYF
TRBJ2-7 . TRBV6-2/TRBV6-3 . TGTGCCAGCAGTTACTCTCTGGGAACCTACGAGCAGTACTTC CASSYSLGTYEQYF
TRBJ2-7 . TRBV19 TRBD1 TGTGCCAGTAGCGTCGGGACAGTGGGATCCTACGAGCAGTACTTC CASSVGTVGSYEQYF
TRBJ2-1 . TRBV7-8 . TGTGCCAGCAGCTTAGGGGTTCTAGGTAGCTTTGGGGGCGAGCAGTTCTTC CASSLGVLGSFGGEQFF
TRBJ1-1 . TRBV7-2 TRBD1 TGTGCCAGCAGTAACACAGGGGGCCAAACTGAAGCTTTCTTT CASSNTGGQTEAFF
TRBJ2-6 once TRBV6-2/TRBV6-3 . TGTGCCAGCAGTCCAGACTCTGGGGCCAACGTCCTGACTTTC CASSPDSGANVLTF
TRBJ1-5 . TRBV6-1 . TGTGCCAGCACGTTTGGAATCGACGGTCAGCCCCAGCATTTT CASTFGIDGQPQHF
TRBJ2-3 few TRBV6-1 . TGTGCCAGCAGTGAAGGGTGGACAGATACGCAGTATTTT CASSEGWTDTQYF
TRBJ2-1 . TRBV20-1 . TGCAGTGCTAGACTATGGACTAGGGGGAATGAGCAGTTCTTC CSARLWTRGNEQFF
TRBJ2-5 . TRBV7-2 TRBD2 TGTGCCAGCAGCTTAGAACTAGCGGGGCCCCCGGGGGAGACCCAGTACTTC CASSLELAGPPGETQYF
TRBJ2-7 . TRBV6-4 . TGTGCCATCAGCCCGACAGGGGCGGGAGGTGGGTCCTACGAGCAGTACTTC CAISPTGAGGGSYEQYF
TRBJ2-3 . TRBV28 . TGTGCCAGCAGTTCCCAGAAAACCCGACCACCAGATACGCAGTATTTT CASSSQKTRPPDTQYF
TRBJ1-1 . TRBV7-3 . TGTGCCAGCAGACCCGACCCTTACAGGAACACTGAAGCTTTCTTT CASRPDPYRNTEAFF
TRBJ2-7 . TRBV20-1 . TGCAGTGCGCACTCGACCTCCTACGAGCAGTACTTC CSAHSTSYEQYF
TRBJ2-2 . TRBV2 TRBD1 TGTGCCAGTAAAGCACCGGGACAGGGGAACACCGGGGAGCTGTTTTTT CASKAPGQGNTGELFF
TRBJ2-2 few TRBV20-1 . TGCAGTGCTAACAACAGGGACTTCGCCACCGGGGAGCTGTTTTTT CSANNRDFATGELFF
TRBJ2-5 once TRBV5-5 TRBD1 TGTGCCAGCAGTTTGGACAGGGCGCAAGAGACCCAGTACTTC CASSLDRAQETQYF
TRBJ2-3 . TRBV15 . TGTGCCACCAGCAGGAGCACAGATACGCAGTATTTT CATSRSTDTQYF
TRBJ2-7 . TRBV12-3/TRBV12-4 TRBD1 TGTGCCAGCAGTCCAGGACAGGGGGCCTGGGAGCAGTACTTC CASSPGQGAWEQYF
TRBJ2-5 . TRBV6-5 . TGTGCCAGCAGTTACATAGAGACCCAGTACTTC CASSYIETQYF
TRBJ1-2 few TRBV15 . TGTGCCACCAGCAGCACACCGCTCTATGGCTACACCTTC CATSSTPLYGYTF
TRBJ1-6 few TRBV7-9 . TGTGCCAGCAGCTCTTCAGGGTACTCCTATAATTCACCCCTCCACTTT CASSSSGYSYNSPLHF
TRBJ2-5 . TRBV7-3 . TGTGCCAGCAGCCAGACTAGGAAAGAGACCCAGTACTTC CASSQTRKETQYF
TRBJ1-2 . TRBV5-4 . TGTGCCAGCAGCTTGGGGGTCTATGGCTACACCTTC CASSLGVYGYTF
TRBJ2-5 few TRBV20-1 . TGCAGTGCTAGAGGGGGCGCTGCGGAGAAGATCCAAGAGACCCAGTACTTC CSARGGAAEKIQETQYF
TRBJ1-2 . TRBV28 . TGTGCCAGCAGCTTGTTAGGGACCTACGACTATGGCTACACCTTC CASSLLGTYDYGYTF
TRBJ2-7 . TRBV7-8 TRBD2 TGTGCCAGCAGCCCCCAGCGGGAGATAATCTACGAGCAGTACTTC CASSPQREIIYEQYF
TRBJ2-2 . TRBV18 . TGTGCCAGCTCACCACGACAGACGAACACCGGGGAGCTGTTTTTT CASSPRQTNTGELFF
TRBJ2-7 . TRBV28 TRBD1 TGTGCCAGCAGCTCACAGGGGGCGGACTACGAGCAGTACTTC CASSSQGADYEQYF
TRBJ1-2 . TRBV28 . TGTGCCAGCAGTTCCCCCCCAGGGTACTATGGCTACACCTTC CASSSPPGYYGYTF
TRBJ2-2 . TRBV27 . TGTGCCAGCAGTTACCGGACTGGTAACACCGGGGAGCTGTTTTTT CASSYRTGNTGELFF
TRBJ2-4 once TRBV6-2/TRBV6-3 . TGTGCCAGCAGTTACTCGAGTTCGGGGGGCAGATACATTCAGTACTTC CASSYSSSGGRYIQYF
TRBJ2-6 . TRBV27 . TGTGCCAGCACAACAATCCTTAGGGGGGCCAACGTCCTGACTTTC CASTTILRGANVLTF
TRBJ2-5 . TRBV20-1 . TGCAGTTGCGGTAGGAGAGAGACCCAGTACTTC CSCGRRETQYF
TRBJ1-4 . TRBV28 . TGTGCCAGCAGTCCCCGGCGGGCCTGGGCAACTAATGAAAAACTGTTTTTT CASSPRRAWATNEKLFF
TRBJ1-1 . TRBV20-1 TRBD1 TGCAGTGCTAGACAGGGGGACACTGAAGCTTTCTTT CSARQGDTEAFF
TRBJ2-3 few TRBV25-1 TRBD2 TGTGCCAGCAGTGAATCCAGCGGGAGGTGGGATACGCAGTATTTT CASSESSGRWDTQYF
TRBJ2-3 . TRBV7-2 . TGTGCCAGCAGCTCAATGAACGCAGATACGCAGTATTTT CASSSMNADTQYF
TRBJ1-6 . TRBV19 . TGTGCCAGTACCGATGGACGGTATAATTCACCCCTCCACTTT CASTDGRYNSPLHF
TRBJ2-2 . TRBV6-1 . TGTGCCAGCAGCCTTTACAGAGACACCGGGGAGCTGTTTTTT CASSLYRDTGELFF
TRBJ2-7 . TRBV6-2/TRBV6-3 TRBD2 TGTGCCAGCAGTGCCGCTAGCGGGAGCTACGAGCAGTACTTC CASSAASGSYEQYF